These 6 T cell receptor beta chains were all obtained from the same sample, sequenced in a study of shared T cell receptors in the human thymus. TCRdb's copy holds only in-frame clones and misses some; the assay was immunoSEQ multiplex PCR. The repertoire holds 630,000 or so clones, with more than 75% as singletons. The same data also contributed to another study, on human thymus T cells.

Sequencing was done on a sample of thymocytes. The origin of the receptors is a boy under two years old with a congenital heart defect.

CDR3 coding DNA: TGCGCCAGCAGCCTACGGGGGGCTGTCAATGAGCAGTTCTTC. It yields the protein CASSLRGAVNEQFF. This chain joins TRBV4-1 and TRBJ2-1, with a weak D call TRBD2 (7 bases). The V and J ends lost 4 bases and 6 bases respectively, with 13 bases between them. Germline CDR1 MGHRA, CDR2 YSYEKL. The CDR3 length is 14 residues.

The gene calls are TRBV5-5 and TRBJ2-1; 10 bases are a match to TRBD2. CDR3 length: 19 residues. Germline lookup yields CDR1 SGHKS and CDR2 YYEKEE (reference sequence). V shed 3 bases, J shed 0 bases, and the junction held 12 bases outside the gene matches. CDR3: CASSSDRTSGPSSYNEQFF. The CDR3 region has the DNA TGTGCCAGCAGCTCGGACCGGACTAGCGGTCCTAGCTCCTACAATGAGCAGTTCTTC.

The chain combines TRBV10-3 with TRBJ2-3, with D perhaps matching TRBD2 (6 bases). Germline lookup yields CDR1 ENHRY and CDR2 SYGVKD. This CDR3 has 14 residues. V lost 10 bases and J lost 6, with 20 bases in between. DNA for the CDR3: TGTGCCACATCTCCTAGTGAGGAGGGGGATACGCAGTATTTT. Its translation is CATSPSEEGDTQYF.

This chain uses TRBV9 with TRBJ2-7, with TRBD2 identical over 12 bases. The J segment lost 5 bases and the V segment lost 5 bases, leaving 2 bases of the junction unmatched. Germline V gene lookup returns CDR1 SGDLS and CDR2 YYNGEE. The CDR3 has 13 amino acids. The DNA of the CDR3 is TGTGCCAGCAGTCGACTAGCGGGAGACGAGCAGTACTTC. It translates to CASSRLAGDEQYF.

This chain joins TRBV6-5 and TRBJ1-4; D not certain. V was cut by 5 bases and J by 6 bases, with 13 bases left in between. The CDR3 has 14 amino acids. From germline, CDR1 is MNHEY and CDR2 SVGAGI. CDR3 DNA sequence: TGTGCCAGCAGTGCCGACCTGACTGATGAAAAACTGTTTTTT. This translates into CASSADLTDEKLFF.

The V gene is TRBV4-1, the J gene TRBJ1-5; 7 bases match TRBD1. The CDR3 consists of 16 residues. In germline, CDR1 is MGHRA, CDR2 YSYEKL. V lost 0 bases and J lost 6; bases outside the gene matches: 8. CDR3 region: CASSQDGQGEVQPQHF. The CDR3 nucleotides read TGCGCCAGCAGCCAAGATGGGCAGGGGGAGGTTCAGCCCCAGCATTTT.